A single T cell receptor beta chain is shown here with its context. The protocol was immunoSEQ multiplex PCR, while the TCRdb copy is restricted to in-frame clones and leaves out a portion. The sample carries approximately 60,000 clones, approximately 89% recorded once. This CDR3 is 14 amino acids long. The germline V gene has CDR1 SQVTM and CDR2 ANQGSEA. Deletions cut 3 bases from V and 3 bases from J, with 15 bases between. The data belong to a study of T cell changes during pregnancy in multiple sclerosis. The sequenced sample was peripheral blood, obtained after pregnancy. The source of this sequence is a female donor in good health, enrolled as a control in a pregnancy study. The chain uses TRBV29-1 and TRBJ2-7; possibly TRBD2 for D (7 bases). DNA of the CDR3: TGCAGCGTTGACTCGGGGGGCAGGGGCTACGAGCAGTACTTC. This codes for CSVDSGGRGYEQYF.